A selection of T cell receptor beta chains follows, all from one sample in a study of blood T cell repertoires in COVID-19. Libraries were prepared by immunoSEQ multiplex PCR; TCRdb keeps only in-frame clonotypes and omits some of them. The sample contains tens of thousands of clones, around nine tenths of which appear only once. The sequencing sample was made of peripheral blood. The receptors derive from a woman aged 80 or over with active or convalescent COVID-19. Each CDR3 is given with its conserved first and last residue. The D gene is left open where the match is weak. Only part of the rows carry a size: once, few, many, or a class if the clone is expanded.

abundance: once; v_gene: TRBV2; j_gene: TRBJ2-4; d_gene: TRBD1; CDR3aa: CASQGDRGVGSAKNIQYF; CDR3nt: TGTGCCAGCCAAGGGGACAGGGGTGTGGGTTCGGCCAAAAACATTCAGTACTTC
abundance: once; v_gene: TRBV28; j_gene: TRBJ1-3; d_gene: TRBD1; CDR3aa: CASTQTGSGNTIYF; CDR3nt: TGTGCCAGCACTCAGACAGGGTCTGGAAACACCATATATTTT
abundance: .; v_gene: TRBV7-2; j_gene: TRBJ2-1; d_gene: .; CDR3aa: CASSLGGGVSYNEQFF; CDR3nt: TGTGCCAGCAGCTTAGGGGGGGGCGTCTCCTACAATGAGCAGTTCTTC
abundance: .; v_gene: TRBV5-4; j_gene: TRBJ2-3; d_gene: .; CDR3aa: CASSLLGGQDTQYF; CDR3nt: TGTGCCAGCAGCTTGTTGGGGGGGCAGGATACGCAGTATTTT
abundance: .; v_gene: TRBV12-3/TRBV12-4; j_gene: TRBJ1-1; d_gene: .; CDR3aa: CASSLASNTEAFF; CDR3nt: TGTGCCAGCAGTTTAGCGAGCAACACTGAAGCTTTCTTT
abundance: .; v_gene: TRBV18; j_gene: TRBJ2-4; d_gene: TRBD1; CDR3aa: CASSPPTGENIQYF; CDR3nt: TGTGCCAGCTCACCACCCACAGGGGAAAACATTCAGTACTTC
abundance: once; v_gene: TRBV9; j_gene: TRBJ2-7; d_gene: TRBD1; CDR3aa: CASSEGAGTGLYEQYF; CDR3nt: TGTGCCAGCAGCGAGGGGGCCGGGACAGGCCTCTACGAGCAGTACTTC
abundance: .; v_gene: TRBV6-2/TRBV6-3; j_gene: TRBJ2-7; d_gene: TRBD1; CDR3aa: CASSRDRGNDYEQYF; CDR3nt: TGTGCCAGCAGCCGTGACAGGGGGAACGATTACGAGCAGTACTTC
abundance: once; v_gene: TRBV27; j_gene: TRBJ1-2; d_gene: TRBD1; CDR3aa: CASSLAGQGAVYGYTF; CDR3nt: TGTGCCAGCAGCCTAGCTGGACAGGGGGCGGTCTATGGCTACACCTTC
abundance: .; v_gene: TRBV28; j_gene: TRBJ1-4; d_gene: TRBD1; CDR3aa: CASSTLDRGVEKLFF; CDR3nt: TGTGCCAGCAGTACTCTAGACAGGGGGGTTGAAAAACTGTTTTTT
abundance: .; v_gene: TRBV19; j_gene: TRBJ1-1; d_gene: .; CDR3aa: CATYSGTRNTEAFF; CDR3nt: TGTGCCACTTACTCCGGGACTAGGAACACTGAAGCTTTCTTT
abundance: few; v_gene: TRBV12-2; j_gene: TRBJ2-3; d_gene: .; CDR3aa: CASRFDRGTDTQYF; CDR3nt: TGTGCAAGTCGCTTTGACAGGGGCACAGATACGCAGTATTTT
abundance: .; v_gene: TRBV28; j_gene: TRBJ1-1; d_gene: .; CDR3aa: CATESNRAGAFF; CDR3nt: TGTGCCACCGAATCAAACAGGGCAGGCGCTTTCTTT
abundance: .; v_gene: TRBV2; j_gene: TRBJ1-1; d_gene: .; CDR3aa: CASSERTRDTEAFF; CDR3nt: TGTGCCAGCAGTGAACGCACTCGGGACACTGAAGCTTTCTTT
abundance: .; v_gene: TRBV28; j_gene: TRBJ1-6; d_gene: .; CDR3aa: CASRARTGNSPLHF; CDR3nt: TGTGCCAGCAGGGCGCGGACGGGGAATTCACCCCTCCACTTT
abundance: .; v_gene: TRBV5-1; j_gene: TRBJ2-7; d_gene: TRBD1; CDR3aa: CASRPGTGGWAYEQYF; CDR3nt: TGCGCCAGCAGACCCGGGACAGGGGGCTGGGCCTACGAGCAGTACTTC
abundance: .; v_gene: TRBV6-1; j_gene: TRBJ1-1; d_gene: .; CDR3aa: CASSDGMNTEAFF; CDR3nt: TGTGCCAGCAGTGATGGCATGAACACTGAAGCTTTCTTT
abundance: .; v_gene: TRBV27; j_gene: TRBJ1-6; d_gene: .; CDR3aa: CASSFGTTYNSPLHF; CDR3nt: TGTGCCAGCAGTTTCGGTACGACTTATAATTCACCCCTCCACTTT
abundance: .; v_gene: TRBV7-9; j_gene: TRBJ2-1; d_gene: TRBD2; CDR3aa: CASSSGGPSNEQFF; CDR3nt: TGTGCCAGCAGCTCGGGGGGGCCTAGCAATGAGCAGTTCTTC
abundance: .; v_gene: TRBV5-1; j_gene: TRBJ1-5; d_gene: TRBD1; CDR3aa: CASRYGQGACDNQPQHF; CDR3nt: TGCGCCAGCAGGTACGGACAGGGGGCCTGTGACAATCAGCCCCAGCATTTT
abundance: .; v_gene: TRBV6-2/TRBV6-3; j_gene: TRBJ2-2; d_gene: .; CDR3aa: CASSRRAAGELFF; CDR3nt: TGTGCCAGCAGCCGTCGCGCGGCCGGGGAGCTGTTTTTT
abundance: .; v_gene: TRBV18; j_gene: TRBJ2-7; d_gene: TRBD1; CDR3aa: CASSPSTGQGSNEQYF; CDR3nt: TGTGCCAGCTCACCCTCTACGGGACAGGGTTCCAACGAGCAGTACTTC
abundance: .; v_gene: TRBV9; j_gene: TRBJ2-2; d_gene: .; CDR3aa: CASSVLSGAGELFF; CDR3nt: TGTGCCAGCAGCGTGTTGTCGGGGGCCGGGGAGCTGTTTTTT
abundance: once; v_gene: TRBV18; j_gene: TRBJ2-7; d_gene: TRBD2; CDR3aa: CASSPYIQGGEQYF; CDR3nt: TGTGCCAGCTCACCCTATATTCAGGGAGGGGAGCAGTACTTC
abundance: .; v_gene: TRBV5-5; j_gene: TRBJ1-1; d_gene: .; CDR3aa: CASRPDTTRNTEAFF; CDR3nt: TGTGCCAGCAGGCCGGACACGACGAGGAACACTGAAGCTTTCTTT
abundance: .; v_gene: TRBV9; j_gene: TRBJ2-5; d_gene: TRBD2; CDR3aa: CASSAGLAGRETQYF; CDR3nt: TGTGCCAGCAGCGCGGGACTAGCGGGGAGGGAGACCCAGTACTTC
abundance: few; v_gene: TRBV2; j_gene: TRBJ2-2; d_gene: .; CDR3aa: CASSPNRVNTGELFF; CDR3nt: TGTGCCAGCAGCCCGAATCGGGTAAACACCGGGGAGCTGTTTTTT
abundance: few; v_gene: TRBV12-3/TRBV12-4; j_gene: TRBJ2-7; d_gene: .; CDR3aa: CASTQDSYEQYF; CDR3nt: TGTGCCAGCACCCAGGACAGCTACGAGCAGTACTTC
abundance: .; v_gene: TRBV6-5; j_gene: TRBJ1-2; d_gene: .; CDR3aa: CASKDTGTYGYTF; CDR3nt: TGTGCCAGCAAAGACACAGGGACCTATGGCTACACCTTC
abundance: .; v_gene: TRBV3-1/TRBV3-2; j_gene: TRBJ2-5; d_gene: TRBD1; CDR3aa: CASSHFMGQGIETQYF; CDR3nt: TGTGCCAGCAGCCATTTCATGGGACAGGGAATAGAGACCCAGTACTTC
abundance: .; v_gene: TRBV4-1; j_gene: TRBJ2-1; d_gene: TRBD2; CDR3aa: CASSHLAGGRNEQFF; CDR3nt: TGCGCCAGCAGCCATCTCGCGGGGGGGCGGAATGAGCAGTTCTTC
abundance: .; v_gene: TRBV6-5; j_gene: TRBJ1-6; d_gene: .; CDR3aa: CASSGLNYNSPLHF; CDR3nt: TGTGCCAGCAGCGGACTAAACTATAATTCACCCCTCCACTTT
abundance: few; v_gene: TRBV7-2; j_gene: TRBJ2-7; d_gene: .; CDR3aa: CASSLARANEQYF; CDR3nt: TGTGCCAGCAGCCTTGCCAGGGCCAACGAGCAGTACTTC
abundance: .; v_gene: TRBV4-1; j_gene: TRBJ1-1; d_gene: TRBD1; CDR3aa: CASSHIGTGMNTEAFF; CDR3nt: TGCGCCAGCAGCCACATTGGGACAGGCATGAACACTGAAGCTTTCTTT
abundance: .; v_gene: TRBV2; j_gene: TRBJ2-3; d_gene: .; CDR3aa: CASRAAGGASTDTQYF; CDR3nt: TGTGCCAGCAGGGCGGCGGGCGGGGCGAGCACAGATACGCAGTATTTT
abundance: .; v_gene: TRBV11-2; j_gene: TRBJ1-2; d_gene: TRBD1; CDR3aa: CASSLTGGSWAGYTF; CDR3nt: TGTGCCAGCAGCCTAACAGGGGGGAGTTGGGCTGGCTACACCTTC
abundance: .; v_gene: TRBV18; j_gene: TRBJ2-5; d_gene: .; CDR3aa: CASSPPLEETQYF; CDR3nt: TGTGCCAGCTCACCACCACTGGAAGAGACCCAGTACTTC
abundance: .; v_gene: TRBV28; j_gene: TRBJ2-2; d_gene: TRBD1; CDR3aa: CATIRDRGYGELFF; CDR3nt: TGTGCCACCATCCGGGACAGGGGGTACGGGGAGCTGTTTTTT
abundance: .; v_gene: TRBV6-1; j_gene: TRBJ2-1; d_gene: .; CDR3aa: CASSEAGTLTYNEQFF; CDR3nt: TGTGCCAGCAGTGAGGCCGGGACTCTCACCTACAATGAGCAGTTCTTC
abundance: .; v_gene: TRBV28; j_gene: TRBJ1-5; d_gene: .; CDR3aa: CASSSRTDNQPQHF; CDR3nt: TGTGCCAGCAGTTCTCGTACAGATAATCAGCCCCAGCATTTT
abundance: .; v_gene: TRBV5-1; j_gene: TRBJ1-2; d_gene: TRBD1; CDR3aa: CASSFEGADGYTF; CDR3nt: TGCGCCAGCAGCTTTGAGGGGGCGGATGGCTACACCTTC
abundance: .; v_gene: TRBV7-8; j_gene: TRBJ2-1; d_gene: TRBD2; CDR3aa: CASSLLASTYNEQFF; CDR3nt: TGTGCCAGCAGCCTACTAGCGTCCACCTACAATGAGCAGTTCTTC
abundance: .; v_gene: TRBV11-1; j_gene: TRBJ2-1; d_gene: .; CDR3aa: CASSPTLATSYNEQFF; CDR3nt: TGTGCCAGCAGCCCTACACTAGCTACGAGCTACAATGAGCAGTTCTTC
abundance: .; v_gene: TRBV18; j_gene: TRBJ1-2; d_gene: TRBD1; CDR3aa: CASSRPGTGYGYTF; CDR3nt: TGTGCCAGCTCACGTCCCGGGACAGGGTATGGCTACACCTTC
abundance: .; v_gene: TRBV7-2; j_gene: TRBJ1-6; d_gene: .; CDR3aa: CASSLATGNNSPLHF; CDR3nt: TGTGCCAGCAGCTTAGCGACGGGGAATAATTCACCCCTCCACTTT
abundance: .; v_gene: TRBV7-3; j_gene: TRBJ2-5; d_gene: TRBD2; CDR3aa: CASSFLASGGAAAQYF; CDR3nt: TGTGCCAGCAGCTTCCTCGCTAGCGGGGGGGCCGCGGCCCAGTACTTC
abundance: once; v_gene: TRBV7-8; j_gene: TRBJ1-6; d_gene: TRBD1; CDR3aa: CASSLGTGRLSSYNSPLHF; CDR3nt: TGTGCCAGCAGCTTAGGGACAGGGAGGTTGAGCTCCTATAATTCACCCCTCCACTTT
abundance: .; v_gene: TRBV5-4; j_gene: TRBJ2-3; d_gene: TRBD2; CDR3aa: CASRGISGEDTQYF; CDR3nt: TGTGCCAGCAGGGGAATTAGCGGGGAGGATACGCAGTATTTT